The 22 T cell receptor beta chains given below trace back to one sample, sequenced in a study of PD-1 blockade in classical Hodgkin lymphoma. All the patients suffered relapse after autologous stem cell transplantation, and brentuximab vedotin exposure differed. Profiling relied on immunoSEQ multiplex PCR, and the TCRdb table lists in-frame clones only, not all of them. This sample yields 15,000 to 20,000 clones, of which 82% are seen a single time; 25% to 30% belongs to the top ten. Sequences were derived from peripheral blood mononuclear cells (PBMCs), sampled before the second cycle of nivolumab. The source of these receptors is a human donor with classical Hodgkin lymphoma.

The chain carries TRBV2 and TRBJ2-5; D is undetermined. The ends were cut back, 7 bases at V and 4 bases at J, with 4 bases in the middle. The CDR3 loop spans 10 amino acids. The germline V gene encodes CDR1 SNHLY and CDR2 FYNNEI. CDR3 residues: CASIAETQYF. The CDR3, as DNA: TGTGCCAGCATCGCAGAGACCCAGTACTTC.

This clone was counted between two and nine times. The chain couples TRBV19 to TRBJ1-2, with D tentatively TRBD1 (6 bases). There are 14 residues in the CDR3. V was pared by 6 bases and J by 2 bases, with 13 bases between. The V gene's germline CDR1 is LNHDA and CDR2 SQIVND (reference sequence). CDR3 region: CASSKDSLNYGYTF. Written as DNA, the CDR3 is TGTGCCAGTAGCAAGGACAGCCTAAACTATGGCTACACCTTC.

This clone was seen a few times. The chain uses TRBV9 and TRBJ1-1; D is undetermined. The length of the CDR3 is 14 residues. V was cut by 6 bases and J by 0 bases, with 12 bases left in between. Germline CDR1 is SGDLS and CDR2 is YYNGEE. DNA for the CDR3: TGTGCCAGCAAAGCTGACGAAATGAACACTGAAGCTTTCTTT. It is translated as CASKADEMNTEAFF.

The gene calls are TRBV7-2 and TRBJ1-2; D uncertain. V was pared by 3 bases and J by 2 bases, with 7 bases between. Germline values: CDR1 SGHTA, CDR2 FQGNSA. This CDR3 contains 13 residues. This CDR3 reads CASSFVRNYGYTF. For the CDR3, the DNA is TGTGCCAGCAGCTTTGTCAGGAACTATGGCTACACCTTC.

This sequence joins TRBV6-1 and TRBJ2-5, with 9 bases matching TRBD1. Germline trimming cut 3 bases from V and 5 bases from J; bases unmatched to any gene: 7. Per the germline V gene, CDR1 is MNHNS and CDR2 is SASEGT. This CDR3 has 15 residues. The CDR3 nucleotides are TGTGCCAGCAGTGACCTAGGGACAGGGAGGGAGACCCAGTACTTC. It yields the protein CASSDLGTGRETQYF.

The chain's CDR3 is CASNLGIGYSTDTQYF. The CDR3 DNA is TGTGCCAGCAACCTTGGGATAGGCTATAGCACAGATACGCAGTATTTT. V gene TRBV9 combines with J gene TRBJ2-3; no firm D call. V lost 6 bases, J lost 0 bases, and 17 bases lay in between. Germline CDR1 and CDR2: SGDLS and YYNGEE. The CDR3 has 16 amino acids.

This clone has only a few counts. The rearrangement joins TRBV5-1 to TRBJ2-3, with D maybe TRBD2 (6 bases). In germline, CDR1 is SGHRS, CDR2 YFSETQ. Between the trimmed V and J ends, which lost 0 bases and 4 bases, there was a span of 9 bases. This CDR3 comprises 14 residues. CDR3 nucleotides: TGCGCCAGCAGCTTGGAGTGGGGGGCAGATACGCAGTATTTT. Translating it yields CASSLEWGADTQYF.

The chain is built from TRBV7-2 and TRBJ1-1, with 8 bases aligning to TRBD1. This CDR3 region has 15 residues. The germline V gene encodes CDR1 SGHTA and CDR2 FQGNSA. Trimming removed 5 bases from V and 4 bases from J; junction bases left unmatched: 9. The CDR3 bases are TGTGCCAGCAGCCACAAGACAGGGGCAGGCACTGAAGCTTTCTTT. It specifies CASSHKTGAGTEAFF.

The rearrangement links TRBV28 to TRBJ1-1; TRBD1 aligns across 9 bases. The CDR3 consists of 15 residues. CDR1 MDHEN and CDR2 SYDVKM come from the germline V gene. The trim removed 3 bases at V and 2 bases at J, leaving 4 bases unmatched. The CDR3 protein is CASSFWTGVNTEAFF. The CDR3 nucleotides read TGTGCCAGCAGTTTTTGGACAGGGGTAAACACTGAAGCTTTCTTT.

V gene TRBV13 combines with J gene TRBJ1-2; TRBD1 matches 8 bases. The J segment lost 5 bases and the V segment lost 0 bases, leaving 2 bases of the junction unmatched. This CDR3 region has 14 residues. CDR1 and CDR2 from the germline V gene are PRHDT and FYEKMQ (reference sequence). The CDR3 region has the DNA TGTGCCAGCAGCTTAGGGACAGGGGCTTATGGCTACACCTTC. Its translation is CASSLGTGAYGYTF.

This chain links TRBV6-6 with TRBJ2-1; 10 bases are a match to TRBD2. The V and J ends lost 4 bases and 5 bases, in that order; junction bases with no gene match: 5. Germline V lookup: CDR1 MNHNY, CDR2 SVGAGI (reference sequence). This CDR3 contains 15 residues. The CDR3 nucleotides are TGTGCCAGCAGTTCATGGACTAGCGGCCACAATGAGCAGTTCTTC. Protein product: CASSSWTSGHNEQFF.

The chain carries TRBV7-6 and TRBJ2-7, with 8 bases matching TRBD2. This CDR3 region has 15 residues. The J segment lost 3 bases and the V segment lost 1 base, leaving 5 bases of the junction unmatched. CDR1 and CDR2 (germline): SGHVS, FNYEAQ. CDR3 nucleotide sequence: TGTGCCAGCAGCTTAGGTGGAGCGGGGGACTACGAGCAGTACTTC. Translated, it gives CASSLGGAGDYEQYF. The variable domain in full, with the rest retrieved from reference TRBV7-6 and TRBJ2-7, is GAGVSQSPRYKVTKRGQDVALRCDPISGHVSLYWYRQALGQGPEFLTYFNYEAQQDKSGLPNDRFSAERPEGSISTLTIQRTEQRDSAMYRCASSLGGAGDYEQYFGPGTRLTVT.

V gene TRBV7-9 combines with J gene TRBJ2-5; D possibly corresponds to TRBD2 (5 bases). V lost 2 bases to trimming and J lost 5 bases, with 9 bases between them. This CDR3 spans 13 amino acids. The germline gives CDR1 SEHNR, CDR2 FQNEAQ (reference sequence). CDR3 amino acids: CASSLSPGETQYF. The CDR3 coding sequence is TGTGCCAGCAGCTTAAGTCCGGGGGAGACCCAGTACTTC.

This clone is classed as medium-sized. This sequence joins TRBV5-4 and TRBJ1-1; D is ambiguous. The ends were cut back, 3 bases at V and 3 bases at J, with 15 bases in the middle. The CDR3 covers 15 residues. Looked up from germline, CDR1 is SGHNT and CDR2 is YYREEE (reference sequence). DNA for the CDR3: TGTGCCAGCAGCTACCACCAGCGGTGGGACACTGAAGCTTTCTTT. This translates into CASSYHQRWDTEAFF.

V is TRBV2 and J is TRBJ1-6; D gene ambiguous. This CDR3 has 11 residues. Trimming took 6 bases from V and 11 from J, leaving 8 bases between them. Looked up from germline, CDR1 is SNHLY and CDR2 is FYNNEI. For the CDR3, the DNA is TGTGCCAGCAGGGGGAGTGCACCCCTCCACTTT. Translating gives CASRGSAPLHF. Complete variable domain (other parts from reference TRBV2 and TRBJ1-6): EPEVTQTPSHQVTQMGQEVILRCVPISNHLYFYWYRQILGQKVEFLVSFYNNEISEKSEIFDDQFSVERPDGSNFTLKIRSTKLEDSAMYFCASRGSAPLHFGNGTRLTVT.

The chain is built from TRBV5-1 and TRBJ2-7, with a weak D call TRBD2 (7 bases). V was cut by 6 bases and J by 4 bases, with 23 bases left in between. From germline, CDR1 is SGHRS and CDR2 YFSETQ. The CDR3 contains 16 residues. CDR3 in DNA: TGCGCCAGCAAGGGGGGGGTTGGATCCATGCGATACGAGCAGTACTTC. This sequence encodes CASKGGVGSMRYEQYF. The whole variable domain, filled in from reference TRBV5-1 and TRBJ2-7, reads KAGVTQTPRYLIKTRGQQVTLSCSPISGHRSVSWYQQTPGQGLQFLFEYFSETQRNKGNFPGRFSGRQFSNSRSEMNVSTLELGDSALYLCASKGGVGSMRYEQYFGPGTRLTVT.

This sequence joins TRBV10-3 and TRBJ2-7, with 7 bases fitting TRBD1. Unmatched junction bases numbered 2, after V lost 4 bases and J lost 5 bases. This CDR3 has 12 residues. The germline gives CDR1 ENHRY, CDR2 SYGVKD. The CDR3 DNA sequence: TGTGCCATCAGTGTTACAGGGGACGAGCAGTACTTC. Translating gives CAISVTGDEQYF.

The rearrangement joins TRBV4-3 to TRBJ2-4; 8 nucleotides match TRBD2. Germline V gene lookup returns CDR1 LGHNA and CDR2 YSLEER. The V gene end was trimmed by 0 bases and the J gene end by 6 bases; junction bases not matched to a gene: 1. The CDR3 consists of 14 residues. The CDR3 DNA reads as TGCGCCAGCAGCCAAGATGCGGGGGGAAACATTCAGTACTTC. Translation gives CASSQDAGGNIQYF.

This CDR3 is CAISVSQRDSPLHF. CDR3 nucleotides: TGTGCCATCAGTGTATCACAGAGAGATTCACCCCTCCACTTT. The V call is TRBV10-3, the J call TRBJ1-6; D not resolved. The CDR3 runs to 14 residues. V was cut by 4 bases and J by 8 bases, with 12 bases left in between. CDR1 ENHRY and CDR2 SYGVKD come from the germline V gene.

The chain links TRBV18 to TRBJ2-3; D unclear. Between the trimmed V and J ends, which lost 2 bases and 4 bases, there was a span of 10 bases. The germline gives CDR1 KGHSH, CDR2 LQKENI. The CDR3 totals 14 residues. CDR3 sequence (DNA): TGTGCCAGCTCACCAAGCAGTTGGGCAGATACGCAGTATTTT. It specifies CASSPSSWADTQYF.

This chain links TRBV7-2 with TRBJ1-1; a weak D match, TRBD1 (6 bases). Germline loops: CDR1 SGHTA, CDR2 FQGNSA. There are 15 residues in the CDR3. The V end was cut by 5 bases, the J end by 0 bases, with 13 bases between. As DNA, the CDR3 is TGTGCCAGCAGCCTGTCCAGGGGCGTGAACACTGAAGCTTTCTTT. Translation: CASSLSRGVNTEAFF.

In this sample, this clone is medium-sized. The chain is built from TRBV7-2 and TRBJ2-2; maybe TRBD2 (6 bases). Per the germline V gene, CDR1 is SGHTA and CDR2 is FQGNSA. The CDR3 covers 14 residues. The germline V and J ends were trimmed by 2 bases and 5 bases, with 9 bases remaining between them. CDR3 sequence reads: CASSLKRETGELFF. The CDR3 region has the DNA TGTGCCAGCAGCTTAAAACGGGAGACCGGGGAGCTGTTTTTT.